Described below is a single T cell receptor beta chain sequence and its context. Its antigen is unknown. Per-nucleotide qualities are absent, and no much larger clonotype sits a single base away. TCRbeta CDR3 regions were amplified from genomic DNA by means of the immunoSEQ Assay, a bias-controlled multiplex PCR. As for the original processing: The number of nucleated cells in each sample was estimated by amplification of reference gene primers within the assay. Sequence reads were collapsed and filtered to measure the absolute abundance of every unique TCRbeta CDR3 rearrangement. For each sample, productive Simpson clonality was calculated by taking the square root of Simpson's diversity index across productive rearrangements. TCRdb provides this immuneACCESS table in a form limited to in-frame rearrangements. Some clones are lacking; in checked studies, under half of them reflect an unresolved V gene, and why the rest are absent is not known. V and J calls and clone size are as listed in that table; D and trimming were resolved from the DNA. This sample has nearly 400,000 clones in its table, and roughly 91% of those were observed once. The ten largest clones take up about 1.8% of the sample.

The CDR1 and CDR2 encoded by the germline V gene (reference sequence) are LGHDT and YNNKEL. V and J lose 4 bases and 1 base, and a span of 9 bases separates them. From the cysteine through the phenylalanine, the CDR3 covers 14 amino acids. Here the CDR3 DNA is all that survives: 42 bases in frame from base 1. This sample is part of a study of blood T cell repertoires in COVID-19 (TCRdb year 2020). As for the study more broadly: The collaborator samples originated in the United States, Italy and Spain and spanned the acute and convalescent phases of COVID-19. Where available, HLA class I and class II types were taken from metadata supplied by the sample provider and were not determined by assay-based typing. The prospective study material was composed of cDNA or gDNA derived from T cells, B-cell-depleted T cells, or PBMCs. The repertoires were released in a freely available public database intended as a resource for research on the immune response to SARS-CoV-2. The sample metadata nearly always contained a de-identified subject ID, COVID-19 status, age in years and sex. Samples were obtained from the ongoing ImmuneRACE study (first 160 participants) and from some 1,200 subjects provided by 6 global collaborators. The dataset comprised deeply sampled blood TCRbeta repertoires from subjects exposed to, actively infected with, or recovered from COVID-19.

The investigation overall reported the following: Clinical and demographic metadata were provided uncurated, with the amount varying by source and participant.

Participants in the prospective study were aged roughly 18 to 100 years, lived in more than 20 United States geographic areas, and enrolled through a virtual design. In the prospective study, participants were assigned to cohorts based on the clinical history participants reported in a screening survey and a study questionnaire. Recovered participants in ImmuneRACE Cohort 3 were defined as having two consecutive negative NP/OP PCR tests, clearance from a healthcare professional, or resolution of symptoms. Each participant in the prospective study had whole blood, serum and a nasopharyngeal or oropharyngeal swab collected by mobile phlebotomists. Additional blood draws and questionnaires over an approximately 2-month period could optionally be provided by prospective study participants. Before DNA extraction, blood samples from the prospective study were shipped at room temperature or frozen.

The chain uses TRBV3-1 (or the pseudogene TRBV3-2) and TRBJ2-3; a tentative D match to TRBD1 spans 6 bases. Sequenced: PBMCs or T cells enriched from blood (not recorded which). The TCR was taken from a woman in her twenties or thirties who had recovered from COVID-19. The nucleotide sequence reads TGTGCCAGCAGCCTATGGACAGGCACAGATACGCAGTATTTT. Its translation is CASSLWTGTDTQYF.